This entry lists 15 T cell receptor beta chains sequenced from one sample in a study of blood T cell repertoires in COVID-19. Profiled with immunoSEQ multiplex PCR; TCRdb holds only in-frame clones, not every one. The table records roughly 87,000 clones, roughly 83% of them present only once. Sequencing was carried out using peripheral blood. These receptors all stem from a man in his forties or fifties with active COVID-19.

V and J are TRBV3-1 (or the pseudogene TRBV3-2) and TRBJ2-5; TRBD2 might be the D (6 bases). The CDR3 has 16 residues. The V gene's germline CDR1 is LGHDT and CDR2 YNNKEL (reference sequence). Trimming removed 0 bases from V and 5 bases from J, with 16 bases in between. The CDR3 loop reads CASSQDVRLARETQYF. DNA for the CDR3: TGTGCCAGCAGCCAAGATGTGCGGCTAGCGCGGGAGACCCAGTACTTC.

CDR3 sequence: CASSVAGTARSYEQYF. CDR3 sequence (DNA): TGTGCCAGCAGCGTGGCCGGGACAGCCCGCTCCTACGAGCAGTACTTC. The chain joins TRBV9 to TRBJ2-7, with TRBD1 matching 7 bases. Germline CDR1 is SGDLS and CDR2 is YYNGEE. This CDR3 contains 16 residues. J gave up 0 bases and V 2 bases, and 8 bases lay outside the gene matches.

The chain joins TRBV7-9 to TRBJ1-2, with a tentative D call TRBD1 (6 bases). This CDR3 is 13 amino acids long. Per the germline V gene, CDR1 is SEHNR and CDR2 is FQNEAQ (reference sequence). The ends were cut back, 2 bases at V and 4 bases at J, with 8 bases in the middle. CDR3 DNA: TGTGCCAGCAGCTTACAGGGGTCCTATGGCTACACCTTC. Protein sequence: CASSLQGSYGYTF. The full variable domain, completed using reference TRBV7-9 and TRBJ1-2, is DTGVSQNPRHKITKRGQNVTFRCDPISEHNRLYWYRQTLGQGPEFLTYFQNEAQLEKSRLLSDRFSAERPKGSFSTLEIQRTEQGDSAMYLCASSLQGSYGYTFGSGTRLTVV.

In this sample, this clone turned up a few times. The V and J genes are TRBV29-1 and TRBJ1-5; TRBD1 agrees at 7 bases. After removal of 6 bases from V and 6 bases from J, the junction contained 5 bases not matched to a gene. There are 12 residues in the CDR3. Germline CDR1 and CDR2: SQVTM and ANQGSEA. The CDR3 loop is CSVGTETQPQHF. The CDR3 DNA reads as TGCAGCGTCGGGACAGAAACTCAGCCCCAGCATTTT.

V and J are TRBV28 and TRBJ1-5; 7 bases line up with TRBD1. V dropped 6 bases and J dropped 2; count of bases not matched to a gene: 4. The germline CDR1 and CDR2 sequences are MDHEN and SYDVKM. This CDR3 is built from 14 residues. The CDR3 protein is CASSHGTGNQPQHF. CDR3 in DNA: TGTGCCAGCAGCCACGGGACAGGCAATCAGCCCCAGCATTTT.

This clone occurred a few times. The J gene is TRBJ1-5, the V gene TRBV7-2, with a weak D call TRBD1 (6 bases). Trimming left V 5 bases short and J 9 bases short, with 17 bases between. Per germline, CDR1 SGHTA and CDR2 FQGNSA. This CDR3 has 14 amino acids. CDR3 DNA: TGTGCCAGCAGCCCGTCGACAGGTTTTCGGCCCCAGCATTTT. This codes for CASSPSTGFRPQHF.

The gene calls are TRBV5-8 and TRBJ2-3; D is perhaps TRBD1 (6 bases). This CDR3 is built from 17 residues. Germline V gene data show CDR1 as SGHTS and CDR2 as YDEGEE. The V end was cut by 1 base, the J end by 2 bases, with 17 bases between. This CDR3 reads CASSLWQGRFTTDTQYF. The CDR3 bases are TGTGCCAGCAGCTTGTGGCAGGGGCGATTCACCACAGATACGCAGTATTTT.

The chain carries TRBV19 and TRBJ2-7; 8 bases map to TRBD1. CDR3 length equals 13 residues. V gave up 5 bases and J gave up 3 bases; unmatched junction bases: 3. Germline CDR1 reads LNHDA; CDR2 reads SQIVND (reference sequence). The CDR3 protein is CASSWTGYYEQYF. CDR3 DNA sequence: TGTGCCAGTAGTTGGACAGGGTACTACGAGCAGTACTTC. The full variable domain, rest sourced from reference TRBV19 and TRBJ2-7, is DGGITQSPKYLFRKEGQNVTLSCEQNLNHDAMYWYRQDPGQGLRLIYYSQIVNDFQKGDIAEGYSVSREKKESFPLTVTSAQKNPTAFYLCASSWTGYYEQYFGPGTRLTVT.

V is TRBV4-2 and J is TRBJ2-5, with D perhaps matching TRBD1 (6 bases). The germline V and J ends were trimmed by 3 bases and 5 bases, with 19 bases remaining between them. CDR3 length equals 16 residues. CDR1 and CDR2 from the germline V gene are LGHNA and YNFKEQ. This chain's CDR3 is CASSQSATGWRETQYF. CDR3 DNA: TGTGCCAGCAGCCAGTCCGCAACAGGGTGGCGCGAGACCCAGTACTTC.

The rearrangement uses TRBV7-3 and TRBJ2-1, with 13 bases that match TRBD2. The CDR3 spans 21 residues. Germline V gene data show CDR1 as SGHTA and CDR2 as FQGTGA. V was pared by 3 bases and J by 7 bases, with 21 bases of the junction left unmatched. The DNA of the CDR3 is TGTGCCAGCAGCTTCCTCCGTTTAACTAGCGGGGGGGCCAGTGTTCCGAATGAGCAGTTCTTC. Amino acid sequence: CASSFLRLTSGGASVPNEQFF.

As concerns this clone: Its ends do not fully match the called genes, so a read error is possible. The CDR3 is CASSLRPGVDEQFF. DNA of the CDR3: TGTGCTAGCAGCTTGAGGCCGGGGGTGGATGAGCAGTTCTTC. The V call is TRBV7-7, the J call TRBJ2-1, with D perhaps TRBD2 (6 bases). The V gene's germline CDR1 is SSHAT and CDR2 FNYEAQ (reference sequence). The CDR3 sequence is 14 residues long.

This clone was seen just once. The J gene is TRBJ1-2, the V gene TRBV6-2 or TRBV6-3, with D possibly being TRBD1 (5 bases). V lost 2 bases, J lost 4 bases, and 11 bases lay in between. The CDR3 loop spans 14 amino acids. CDR1 and CDR2 from the germline V gene are MNHEY and SVGEGT. The DNA of the CDR3 is TGTGCCAGCAGTTACGGGCAGGGCTCCTATGGCTACACCTTC. It is translated as CASSYGQGSYGYTF.

This clone appeared once. The CDR3 sequence is CASSLRTGYGYTF. CDR3 in DNA: TGTGCCAGCAGTTTACGGACGGGATATGGCTACACCTTC. V and J are TRBV27 and TRBJ1-2; no clear D gene. CDR3 length equals 13 residues. Germline V gene data show CDR1 as MNHEY and CDR2 as SMNVEV (reference sequence). V lost 2 bases and J lost 5, with 9 bases in between.

The J gene is TRBJ1-2, the V gene TRBV7-3; a weak D match, TRBD1 (5 bases). Trimming removed 0 bases at V and 2 bases at J, with 13 bases between. The CDR3 spans 16 residues. In germline, CDR1 is SGHTA, CDR2 FQGTGA. This chain's CDR3 is CASSLTIKGRNYGYTF. The CDR3 DNA reads as TGTGCCAGCAGCTTAACCATAAAGGGGCGCAACTATGGCTACACCTTC.

This clone was seen once. This chain uses TRBV11-3 with TRBJ2-7; a possible D gene is TRBD2 (6 bases). Trimming left V 3 bases short and J 6 bases short, with 12 bases between. Germline V lookup: CDR1 SGHNT, CDR2 YENEEA. The CDR3 covers 13 residues. The CDR3 here is CASSFGGTSEQYF. Written as DNA, the CDR3 is TGTGCCAGCAGCTTTGGCGGGACGAGCGAGCAGTACTTC.